Included here is one T cell receptor (beta chain) sequence, with context. This specimen belongs to a study of T cells expressing NK-cell markers. Reanalyzing the 5' RACE reads, TCRdb keeps one entry per CDR3 protein, without DNA. Found here are around 100,000 distinct CDR3 sequences; the top ten clones hold less than 20%. The germline V gene has CDR1 MDHEN and CDR2 SYDVKM. This CDR3 is 14 amino acids long. Sample: blood T cells: a sorted CD56 or NKG2C T cell subset, CD4+ or CD8+ T cells, or bulk PBMC T cells (not recorded which). The TCR comes from a woman aged 18 to 69 in good health. The V and J genes are TRBV28 and TRBJ2-7; TCRdb selects TRBD1, and the lack of DNA leaves this call unchecked. The CDR3 reads CASSFSSLGLEQYF.